Described below is a single TCR beta chain sequence and its context. Its specificity is unknown. The V end was cut by 6 bases, the J end by 1 base, with 15 bases between. Germline CDR1 SQVTM, CDR2 ANQGSEA. The CDR3 length is 15 residues. The data derive from a study of beta chain features in type 1 diabetes. Findings and limits, study-wide: Shorter templates may be favored by PCR, equally so in patients and controls. Fewer junction insertions and more nucleotide deletions appeared in type 1 diabetes patients. Overrepresentation of cells with high TCR expression could result from cDNA sequencing. Naive, central memory and Treg TCRB repertoires seemed to resemble each other more closely in patients than they did in healthy donors.

TCRB transcripts that were expressed got sequenced, as all of the isolated RNA had been reverse transcribed. Some clones are missing from TCRdb's copy, which holds only in-frame ones; the method was immunoSEQ multiplex PCR. The table shows roughly 300,000 clones, with roughly 15% occurring only once. The chain combines TRBV29-1 with TRBJ2-2; D gene ambiguous. The origin of this receptor is a man aged 25 to 40 in good health. Material for sequencing was central memory CD4+ T cells from blood. CDR3 residues: CSVKEPRKNTGELFF. In DNA, the CDR3 is TGCAGCGTAAAAGAGCCGAGGAAGAACACCGGGGAGCTGTTTTTT.